This T cell receptor (beta chain) is drawn from a study of CD8+CD57+ T cells in acquired aplastic anemia. Study-level findings and limits: Between patients and controls, CD8+ Simpson's diversity did not vary significantly.

As concerns this clonotype: Its target is not known.

TCR beta VDJ and CDR3 profiling used genomic DNA as template. One entry per CDR3 protein, called by TCRdb with MiXCR from the reads. This sample yields 250,000 to 350,000 distinct CDR3 sequences, of which around three fifths are seen a single time; approximately 1.3% belongs to the top ten. CD8+CD57+ cell expansion, shown by flow cytometry, had occurred in the patients selected for sequencing. Each patient carried a diagnosis of severe acquired aplastic anemia. Each patient gave a blood sample that was collected before any therapy had been received. The CDR3 spans 14 residues. Germline CDR1 LGHNT, CDR2 FRNRAP. The germline V and J ends were trimmed by 4 bases and 2 bases, with 6 bases remaining between them.

The rearrangement joins TRBV12-5 to TRBJ2-6; D not resolved. The specimen sequenced was sorted CD4+, CD8+, or CD8+CD57+ T cells (not recorded which) from PBMCs. This sequence was found in a human donor with aplastic anemia. CDR3 coding DNA: TGTGCTAGTGGTTCCCAAGCTGGGGCCAACGTCCTGACTTTC. Its protein product is CASGSQAGANVLTF.